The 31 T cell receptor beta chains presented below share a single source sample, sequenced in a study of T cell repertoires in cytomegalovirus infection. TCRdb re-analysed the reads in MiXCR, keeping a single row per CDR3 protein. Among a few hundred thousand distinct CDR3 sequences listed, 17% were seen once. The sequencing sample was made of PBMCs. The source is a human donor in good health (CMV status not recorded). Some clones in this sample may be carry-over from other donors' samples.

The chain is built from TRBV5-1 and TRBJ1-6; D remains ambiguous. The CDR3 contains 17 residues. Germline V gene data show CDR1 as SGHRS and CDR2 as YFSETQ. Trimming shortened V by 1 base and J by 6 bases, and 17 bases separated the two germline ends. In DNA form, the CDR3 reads TGCGCCAGCAGCTTGACCGCGCAATTCACCTCTAATTCACCCCTCCACTTT. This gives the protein CASSLTAQFTSNSPLHF.

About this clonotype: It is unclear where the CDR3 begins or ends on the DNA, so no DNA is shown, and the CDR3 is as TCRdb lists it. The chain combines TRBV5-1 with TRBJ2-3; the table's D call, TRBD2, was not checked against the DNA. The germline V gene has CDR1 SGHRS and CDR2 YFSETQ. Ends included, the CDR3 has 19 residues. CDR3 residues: CASSLGVWRGTLRADTQYF.

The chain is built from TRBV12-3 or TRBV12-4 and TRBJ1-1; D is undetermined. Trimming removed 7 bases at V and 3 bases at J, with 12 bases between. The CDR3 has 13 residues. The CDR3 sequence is CASIKRRDTEAFF. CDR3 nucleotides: TGTGCCAGCATCAAAAGGAGGGACACTGAAGCTTTCTTT.

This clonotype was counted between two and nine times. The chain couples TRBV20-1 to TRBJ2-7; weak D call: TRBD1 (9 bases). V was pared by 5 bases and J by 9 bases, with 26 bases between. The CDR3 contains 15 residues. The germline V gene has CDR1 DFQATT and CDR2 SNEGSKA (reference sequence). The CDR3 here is CSASRDRAVAGGQYF. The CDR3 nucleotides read TGCAGTGCTTCCCGGGACAGGGCGGTTGCGGGGGGGCAGTACTTC.

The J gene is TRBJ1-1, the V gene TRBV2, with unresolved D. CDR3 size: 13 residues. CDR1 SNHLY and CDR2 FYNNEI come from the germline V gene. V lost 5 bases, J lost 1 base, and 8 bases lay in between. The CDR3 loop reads CASSTDGNTEAFF. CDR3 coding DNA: TGTGCCAGCAGTACGGACGGGAACACTGAAGCTTTCTTT.

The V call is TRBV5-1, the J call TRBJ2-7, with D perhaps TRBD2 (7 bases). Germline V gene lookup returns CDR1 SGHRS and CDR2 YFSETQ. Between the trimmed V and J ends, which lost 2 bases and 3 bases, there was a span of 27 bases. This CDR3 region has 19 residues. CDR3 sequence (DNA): TGCGCCAGCAGCTTCGGGGGGCAGGGCCGAAACCCGTTTAACTACGAGCAGTACTTC. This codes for CASSFGGQGRNPFNYEQYF.

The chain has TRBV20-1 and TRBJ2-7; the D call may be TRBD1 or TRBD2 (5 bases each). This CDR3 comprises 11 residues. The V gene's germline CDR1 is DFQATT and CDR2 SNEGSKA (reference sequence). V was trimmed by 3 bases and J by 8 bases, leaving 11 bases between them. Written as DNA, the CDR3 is TGCAGTGCTAGTTCGGGGCTCCAGCAGTACTTC. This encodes CSASSGLQQYF.

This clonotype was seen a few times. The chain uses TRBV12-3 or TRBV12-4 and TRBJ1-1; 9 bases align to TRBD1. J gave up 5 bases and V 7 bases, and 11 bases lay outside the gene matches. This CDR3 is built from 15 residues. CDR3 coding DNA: TGTGCCAGCACCAAAACCCCCGGGACAGGGACTGAAGCTTTCTTT. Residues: CASTKTPGTGTEAFF.

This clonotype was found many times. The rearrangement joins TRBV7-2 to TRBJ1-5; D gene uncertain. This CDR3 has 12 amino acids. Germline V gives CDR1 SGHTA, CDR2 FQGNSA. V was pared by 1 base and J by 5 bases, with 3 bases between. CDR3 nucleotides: TGTGCCAGCAGCTTAGACGATCAGCCCCAGCATTTT. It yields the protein CASSLDDQPQHF.

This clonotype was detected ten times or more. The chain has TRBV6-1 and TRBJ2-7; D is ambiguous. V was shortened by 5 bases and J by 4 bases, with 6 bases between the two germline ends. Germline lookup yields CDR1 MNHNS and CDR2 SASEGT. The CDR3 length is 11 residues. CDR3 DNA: TGTGCCAGCAGTTCCTTGTACGAGCAGTACTTC. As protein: CASSSLYEQYF.

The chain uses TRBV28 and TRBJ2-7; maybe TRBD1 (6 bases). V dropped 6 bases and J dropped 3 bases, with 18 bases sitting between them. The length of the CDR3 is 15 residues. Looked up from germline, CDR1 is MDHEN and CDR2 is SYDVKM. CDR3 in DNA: TGTGCCAGCAGCATTCCGGGGACAACCCTCTACGAGCAGTACTTC. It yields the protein CASSIPGTTLYEQYF.

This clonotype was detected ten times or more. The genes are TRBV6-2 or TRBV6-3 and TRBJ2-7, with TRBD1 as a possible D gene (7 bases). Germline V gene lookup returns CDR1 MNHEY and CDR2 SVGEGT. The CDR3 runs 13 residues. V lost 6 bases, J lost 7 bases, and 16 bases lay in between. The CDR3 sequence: CASRKGGAGEQYF. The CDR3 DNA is TGTGCCAGCAGAAAAGGGGGCGCGGGGGAGCAGTACTTC.

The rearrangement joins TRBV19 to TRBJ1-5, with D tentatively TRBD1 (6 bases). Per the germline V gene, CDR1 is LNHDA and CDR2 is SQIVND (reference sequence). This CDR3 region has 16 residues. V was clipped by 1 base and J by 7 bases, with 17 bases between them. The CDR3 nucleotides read TGTGCCAGTAGTATAGCCGGACAGCCCATGGGACAGCCCCAGCATTTT. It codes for CASSIAGQPMGQPQHF.

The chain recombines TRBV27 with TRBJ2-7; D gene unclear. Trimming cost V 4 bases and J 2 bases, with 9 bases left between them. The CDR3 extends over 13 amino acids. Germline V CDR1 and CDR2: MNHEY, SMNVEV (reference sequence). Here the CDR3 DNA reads TGTGCCAGCAGTTCCTCAGGACCCTACGAGCAGTACTTC. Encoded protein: CASSSSGPYEQYF.

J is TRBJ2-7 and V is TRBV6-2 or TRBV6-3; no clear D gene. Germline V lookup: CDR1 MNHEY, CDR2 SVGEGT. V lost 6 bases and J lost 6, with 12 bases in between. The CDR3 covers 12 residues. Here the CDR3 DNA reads TGTGCCAGCAGAGACCCGTTGGGCGAGCAGTACTTC. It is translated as CASRDPLGEQYF.

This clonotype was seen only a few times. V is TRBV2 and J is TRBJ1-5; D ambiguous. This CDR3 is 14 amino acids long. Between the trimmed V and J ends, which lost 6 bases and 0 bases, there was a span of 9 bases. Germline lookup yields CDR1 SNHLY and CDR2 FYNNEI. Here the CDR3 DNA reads TGTGCCAGCAGCCCAGACGATAGCAATCAGCCCCAGCATTTT. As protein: CASSPDDSNQPQHF. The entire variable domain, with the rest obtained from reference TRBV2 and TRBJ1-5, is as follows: EPEVTQTPSHQVTQMGQEVILRCVPISNHLYFYWYRQILGQKVEFLVSFYNNEISEKSEIFDDQFSVERPDGSNFTLKIRSTKLEDSAMYFCASSPDDSNQPQHFGDGTRLSIL.

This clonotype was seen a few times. CDR3 region: CSATPAGLSAGKETQYF. For the CDR3, the DNA is TGCAGTGCTACCCCCGCCGGACTCTCTGCCGGAAAAGAGACCCAGTACTTC. This rearrangement joins TRBV20-1 to TRBJ2-5, with D maybe TRBD2 (5 bases). CDR1 DFQATT and CDR2 SNEGSKA come from the germline V gene (reference sequence). The CDR3 extends over 17 amino acids. V dropped 4 bases and J dropped 3 bases, with 24 bases sitting between them.

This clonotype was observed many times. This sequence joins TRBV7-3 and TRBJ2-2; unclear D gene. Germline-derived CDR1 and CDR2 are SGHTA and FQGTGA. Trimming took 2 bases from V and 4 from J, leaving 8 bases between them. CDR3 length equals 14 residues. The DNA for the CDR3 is TGTGCCAGCAGCTTAGGGGTCCCCACCGGGGAGCTGTTTTTT. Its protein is CASSLGVPTGELFF.

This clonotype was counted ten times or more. Written as DNA, the CDR3 is TGTGCCAGCAGCCCCGCCCCGGGCCCCGGCACTGAAGCTTTCTTT. This translates into CASSPAPGPGTEAFF. The V gene is TRBV7-8, the J gene TRBJ1-1; D not resolved. V lost 5 bases to trimming and J lost 4 bases, with 17 bases between them. From germline, CDR1 is SGHVS and CDR2 FQNEAQ. The CDR3 is 15 residues long.

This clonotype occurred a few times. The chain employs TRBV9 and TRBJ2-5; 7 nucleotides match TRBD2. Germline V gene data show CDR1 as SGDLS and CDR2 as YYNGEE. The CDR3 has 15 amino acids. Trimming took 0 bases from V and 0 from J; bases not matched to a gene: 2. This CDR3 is CASSVAGGYQETQYF. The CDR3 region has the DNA TGTGCCAGCAGCGTAGCCGGGGGGTACCAAGAGACCCAGTACTTC.

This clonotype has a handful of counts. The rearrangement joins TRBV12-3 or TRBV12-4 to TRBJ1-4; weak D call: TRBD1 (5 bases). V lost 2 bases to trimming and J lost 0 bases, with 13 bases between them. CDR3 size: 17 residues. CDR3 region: CASSLLADSATNEKLFF. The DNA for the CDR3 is TGTGCCAGCAGTTTACTGGCCGACAGCGCAACTAATGAAAAACTGTTTTTT.

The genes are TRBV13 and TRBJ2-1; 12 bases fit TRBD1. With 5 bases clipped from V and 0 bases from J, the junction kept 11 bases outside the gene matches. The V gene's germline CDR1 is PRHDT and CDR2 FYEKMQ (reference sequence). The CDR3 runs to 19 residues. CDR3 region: CASSRTGQGAGSSYNEQFF. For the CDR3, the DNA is TGTGCCAGCAGCCGCACGGGACAGGGGGCAGGGAGCTCCTACAATGAGCAGTTCTTC.

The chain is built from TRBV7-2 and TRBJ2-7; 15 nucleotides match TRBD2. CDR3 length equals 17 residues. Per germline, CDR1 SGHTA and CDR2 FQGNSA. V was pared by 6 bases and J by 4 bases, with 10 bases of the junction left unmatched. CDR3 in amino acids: CASRSGTSGGSRYEQYF. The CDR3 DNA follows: TGTGCCAGCAGGTCCGGGACTAGCGGGGGGTCGAGATACGAGCAGTACTTC.

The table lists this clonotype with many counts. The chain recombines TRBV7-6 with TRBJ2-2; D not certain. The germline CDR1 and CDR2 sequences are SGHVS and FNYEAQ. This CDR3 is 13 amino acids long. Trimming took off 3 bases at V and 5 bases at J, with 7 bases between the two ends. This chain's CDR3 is CASSFSGTGELFF. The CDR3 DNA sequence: TGTGCCAGCAGCTTTAGTGGGACCGGGGAGCTGTTTTTT.

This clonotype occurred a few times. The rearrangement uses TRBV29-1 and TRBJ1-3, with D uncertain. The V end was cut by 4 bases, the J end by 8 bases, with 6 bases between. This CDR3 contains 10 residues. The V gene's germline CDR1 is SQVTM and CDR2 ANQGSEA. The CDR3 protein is CSVAQDTIYF. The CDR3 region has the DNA TGCAGCGTTGCTCAGGACACCATATATTTT.

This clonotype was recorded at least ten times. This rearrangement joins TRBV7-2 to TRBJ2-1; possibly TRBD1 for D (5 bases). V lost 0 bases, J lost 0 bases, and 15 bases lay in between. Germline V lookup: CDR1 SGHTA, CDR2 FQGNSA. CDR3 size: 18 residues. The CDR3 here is CASSLASGAASSYNEQFF. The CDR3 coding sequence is TGTGCCAGCAGCTTAGCGAGTGGGGCGGCTAGCTCCTACAATGAGCAGTTCTTC.

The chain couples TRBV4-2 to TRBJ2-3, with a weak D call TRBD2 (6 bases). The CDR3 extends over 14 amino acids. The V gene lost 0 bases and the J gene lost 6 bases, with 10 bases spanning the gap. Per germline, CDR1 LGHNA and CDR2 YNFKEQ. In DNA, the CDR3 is TGTGCCAGCAGCCAAGAAACTAGCCGGGATACGCAGTATTTT. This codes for CASSQETSRDTQYF.

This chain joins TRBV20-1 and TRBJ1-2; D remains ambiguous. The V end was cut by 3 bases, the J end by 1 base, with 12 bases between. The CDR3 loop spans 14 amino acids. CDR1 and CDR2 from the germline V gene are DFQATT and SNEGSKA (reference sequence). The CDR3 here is CSASPEVNNYGYTF. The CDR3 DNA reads TGCAGTGCTAGCCCTGAAGTAAATAACTATGGCTACACCTTC.

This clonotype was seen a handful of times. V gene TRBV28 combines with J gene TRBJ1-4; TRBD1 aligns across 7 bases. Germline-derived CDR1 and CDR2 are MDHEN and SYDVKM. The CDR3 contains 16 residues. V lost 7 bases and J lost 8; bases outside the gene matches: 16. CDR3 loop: CASTPQGTADQEKLFF. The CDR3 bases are TGTGCCAGCACCCCTCAGGGGACAGCGGATCAGGAAAAACTGTTTTTT.

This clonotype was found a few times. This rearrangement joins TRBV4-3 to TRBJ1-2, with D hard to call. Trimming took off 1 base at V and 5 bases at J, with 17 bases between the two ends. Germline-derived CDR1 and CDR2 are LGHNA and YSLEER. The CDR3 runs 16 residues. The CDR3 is CASSQALQSGPYGYTF. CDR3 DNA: TGCGCCAGCAGCCAAGCGTTACAGTCTGGACCTTATGGCTACACCTTC.

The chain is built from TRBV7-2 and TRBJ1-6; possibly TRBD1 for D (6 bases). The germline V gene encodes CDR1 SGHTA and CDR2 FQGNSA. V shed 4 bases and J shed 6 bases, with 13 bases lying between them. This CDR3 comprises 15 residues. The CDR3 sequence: CASSSGQTTNSPLHF. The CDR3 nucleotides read TGTGCCAGCAGCTCCGGACAGACCACTAATTCACCCCTCCACTTT.